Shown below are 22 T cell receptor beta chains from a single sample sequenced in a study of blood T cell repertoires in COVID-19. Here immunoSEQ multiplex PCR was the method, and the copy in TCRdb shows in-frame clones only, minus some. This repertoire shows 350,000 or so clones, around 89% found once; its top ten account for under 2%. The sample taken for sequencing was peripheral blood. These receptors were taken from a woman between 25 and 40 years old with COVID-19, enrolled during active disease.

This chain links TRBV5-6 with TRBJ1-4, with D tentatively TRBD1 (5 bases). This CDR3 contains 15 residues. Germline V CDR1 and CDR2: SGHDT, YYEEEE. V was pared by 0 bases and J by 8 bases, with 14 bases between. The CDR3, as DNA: TGTGCCAGCAGCTTGGCCAGGGTAGTTGGAGAAAAACTGTTTTTT. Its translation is CASSLARVVGEKLFF.

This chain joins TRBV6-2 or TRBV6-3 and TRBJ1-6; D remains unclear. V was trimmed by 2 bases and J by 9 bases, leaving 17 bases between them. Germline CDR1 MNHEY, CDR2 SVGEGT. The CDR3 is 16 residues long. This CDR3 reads CASSYPPRAGGSPLHF. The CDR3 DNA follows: TGTGCCAGCAGTTACCCTCCTCGGGCAGGAGGTTCACCCCTCCACTTT.

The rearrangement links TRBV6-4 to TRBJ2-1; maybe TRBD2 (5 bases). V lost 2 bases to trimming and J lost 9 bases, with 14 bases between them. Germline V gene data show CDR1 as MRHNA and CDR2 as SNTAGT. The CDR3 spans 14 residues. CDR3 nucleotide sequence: TGTGCCAGCAGTGACAAGGAGGCAGGTAGTGAGCAGTTCTTC. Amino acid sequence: CASSDKEAGSEQFF.

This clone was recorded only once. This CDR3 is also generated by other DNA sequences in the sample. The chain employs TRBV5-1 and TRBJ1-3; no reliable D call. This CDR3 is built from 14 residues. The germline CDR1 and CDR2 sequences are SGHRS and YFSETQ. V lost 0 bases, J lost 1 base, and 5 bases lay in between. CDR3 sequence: CASSLAGSGNTIYF. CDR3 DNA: TGCGCCAGCAGCTTGGCAGGATCTGGAAACACCATATATTTT.

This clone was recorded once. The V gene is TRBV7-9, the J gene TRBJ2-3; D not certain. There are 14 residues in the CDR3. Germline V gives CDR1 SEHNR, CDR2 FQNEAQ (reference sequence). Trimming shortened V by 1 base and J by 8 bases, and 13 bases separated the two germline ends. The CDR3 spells CASSLVTVYGTQYF. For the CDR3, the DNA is TGTGCCAGCAGCTTAGTTACAGTCTACGGTACGCAGTATTTT.

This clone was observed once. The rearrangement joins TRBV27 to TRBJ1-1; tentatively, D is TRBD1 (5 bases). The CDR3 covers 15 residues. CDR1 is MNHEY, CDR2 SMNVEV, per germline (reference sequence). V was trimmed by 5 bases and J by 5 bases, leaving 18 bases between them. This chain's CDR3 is CASSAPPGRRTEAFF. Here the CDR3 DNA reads TGTGCCAGCAGTGCCCCCCCAGGGAGGAGGACTGAAGCTTTCTTT.

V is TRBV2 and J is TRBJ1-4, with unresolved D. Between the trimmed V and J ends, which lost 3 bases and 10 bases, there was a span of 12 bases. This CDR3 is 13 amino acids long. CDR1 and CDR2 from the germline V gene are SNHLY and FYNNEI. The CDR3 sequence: CASSEGRLIKLFF. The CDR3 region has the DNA TGTGCCAGCAGTGAGGGCAGGTTAATAAAACTGTTTTTT.

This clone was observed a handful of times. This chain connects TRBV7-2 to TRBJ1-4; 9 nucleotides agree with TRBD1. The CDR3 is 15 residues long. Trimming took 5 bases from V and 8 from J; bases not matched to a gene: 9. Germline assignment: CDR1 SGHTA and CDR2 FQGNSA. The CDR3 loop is CASSLRGQGGEKLFF. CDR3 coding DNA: TGTGCCAGCAGCCTGCGGGGACAGGGAGGAGAAAAACTGTTTTTT.

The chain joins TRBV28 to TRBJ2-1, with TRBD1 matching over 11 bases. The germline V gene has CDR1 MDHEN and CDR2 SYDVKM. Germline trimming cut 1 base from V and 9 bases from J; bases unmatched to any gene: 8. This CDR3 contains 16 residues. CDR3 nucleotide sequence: TGTGCCAGCAGTTTATACGGGGACAGGGGGAGGGTTGAGCAGTTCTTC. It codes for CASSLYGDRGRVEQFF.

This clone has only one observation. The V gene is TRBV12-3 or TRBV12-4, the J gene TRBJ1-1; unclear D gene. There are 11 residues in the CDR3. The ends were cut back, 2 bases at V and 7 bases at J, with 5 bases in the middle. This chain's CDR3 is CASSLFGEAFF. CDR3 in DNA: TGTGCCAGCAGTTTATTCGGTGAAGCTTTCTTT.

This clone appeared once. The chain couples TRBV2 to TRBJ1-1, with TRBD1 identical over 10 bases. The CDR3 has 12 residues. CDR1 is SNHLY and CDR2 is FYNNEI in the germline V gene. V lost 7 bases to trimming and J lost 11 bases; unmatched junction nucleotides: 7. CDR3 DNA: TGTGCCAGCAAGAGACAGGGGGCGTCGGCTTTCTTT. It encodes CASKRQGASAFF. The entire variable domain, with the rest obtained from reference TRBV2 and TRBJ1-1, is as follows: EPEVTQTPSHQVTQMGQEVILRCVPISNHLYFYWYRQILGQKVEFLVSFYNNEISEKSEIFDDQFSVERPDGSNFTLKIRSTKLEDSAMYFCASKRQGASAFFGQGTRLTVV.

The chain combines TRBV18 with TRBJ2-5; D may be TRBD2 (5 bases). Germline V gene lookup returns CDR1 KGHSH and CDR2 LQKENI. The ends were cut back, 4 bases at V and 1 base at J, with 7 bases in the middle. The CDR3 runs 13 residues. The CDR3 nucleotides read TGTGCCAGCTCACGAGGGTTCCAAGAGACCCAGTACTTC. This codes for CASSRGFQETQYF.

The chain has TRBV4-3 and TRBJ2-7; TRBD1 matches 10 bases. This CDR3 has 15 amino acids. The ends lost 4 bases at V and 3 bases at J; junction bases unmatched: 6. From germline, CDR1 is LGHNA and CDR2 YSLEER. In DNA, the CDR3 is TGCGCCAGCAGCCCCGGGACAGGGGTAATCTACGAGCAGTACTTC. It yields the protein CASSPGTGVIYEQYF.

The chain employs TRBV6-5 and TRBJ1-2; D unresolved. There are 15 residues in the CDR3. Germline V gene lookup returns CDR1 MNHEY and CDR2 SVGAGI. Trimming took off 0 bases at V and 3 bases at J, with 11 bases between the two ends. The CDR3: CASSYSRSAYYGYTF. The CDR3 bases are TGTGCCAGCAGTTACTCGAGGTCAGCATACTATGGCTACACCTTC.

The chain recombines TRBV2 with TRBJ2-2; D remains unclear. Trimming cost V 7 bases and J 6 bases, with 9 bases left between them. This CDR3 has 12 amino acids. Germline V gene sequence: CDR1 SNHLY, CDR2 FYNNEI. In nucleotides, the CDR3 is TGTGCCAGCAACTTATCTCCCGGGGAGCTGTTTTTT. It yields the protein CASNLSPGELFF.

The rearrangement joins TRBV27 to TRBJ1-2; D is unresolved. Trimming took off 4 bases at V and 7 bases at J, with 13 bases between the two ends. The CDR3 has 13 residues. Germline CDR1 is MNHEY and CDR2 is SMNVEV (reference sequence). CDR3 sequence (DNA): TGTGCCAGCAGTTCGACCCTCGGGAGTGGCTACACCTTC. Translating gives CASSSTLGSGYTF.

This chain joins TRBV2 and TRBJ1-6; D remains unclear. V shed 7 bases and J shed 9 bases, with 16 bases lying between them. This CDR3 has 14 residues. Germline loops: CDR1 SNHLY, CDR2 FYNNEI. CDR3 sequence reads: CASKEGGLGSPLHF. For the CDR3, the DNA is TGTGCCAGCAAGGAGGGAGGGCTGGGTTCACCCCTCCACTTT.

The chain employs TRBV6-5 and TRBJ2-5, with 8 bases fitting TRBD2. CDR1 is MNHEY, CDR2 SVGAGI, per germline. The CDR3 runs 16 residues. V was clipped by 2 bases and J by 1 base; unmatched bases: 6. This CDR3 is CASSYTGRGAQETQYF. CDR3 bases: TGTGCCAGCAGTTACACCGGGCGGGGGGCCCAAGAGACCCAGTACTTC.

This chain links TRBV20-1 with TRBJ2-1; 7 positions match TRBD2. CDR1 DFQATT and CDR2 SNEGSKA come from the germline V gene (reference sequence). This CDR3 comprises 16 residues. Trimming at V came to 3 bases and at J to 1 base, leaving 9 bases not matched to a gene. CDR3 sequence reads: CSASGYGGGSYNEQFF. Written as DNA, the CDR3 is TGCAGTGCTAGTGGTTACGGCGGGGGTTCCTACAATGAGCAGTTCTTC.

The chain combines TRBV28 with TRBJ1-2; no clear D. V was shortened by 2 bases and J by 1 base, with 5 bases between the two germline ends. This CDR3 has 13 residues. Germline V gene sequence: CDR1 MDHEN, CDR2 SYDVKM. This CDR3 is CASSLSDNYGYTF. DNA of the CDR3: TGTGCCAGCAGTTTAAGCGATAACTATGGCTACACCTTC.

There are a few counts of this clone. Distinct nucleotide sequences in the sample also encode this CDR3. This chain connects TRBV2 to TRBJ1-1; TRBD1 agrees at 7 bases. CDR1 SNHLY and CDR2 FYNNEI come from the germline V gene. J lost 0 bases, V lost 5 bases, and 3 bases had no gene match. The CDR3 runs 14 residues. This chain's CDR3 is CASSRTGMNTEAFF. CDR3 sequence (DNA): TGTGCCAGCAGTCGGACAGGAATGAACACTGAAGCTTTCTTT.

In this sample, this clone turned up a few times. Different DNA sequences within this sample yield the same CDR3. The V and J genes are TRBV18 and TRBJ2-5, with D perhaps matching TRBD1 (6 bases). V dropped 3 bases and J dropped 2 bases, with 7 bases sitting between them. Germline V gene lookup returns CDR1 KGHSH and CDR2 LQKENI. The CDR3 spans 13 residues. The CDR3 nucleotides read TGTGCCAGCTCACCCGGACAGCAAGAGACCCAGTACTTC. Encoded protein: CASSPGQQETQYF. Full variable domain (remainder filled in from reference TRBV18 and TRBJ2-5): NAGVMQNPRHLVRRRGQEARLRCSPMKGHSHVYWYRQLPEEGLKFMVYLQKENIIDESGMPKERFSAEFPKEGPSILRIQQVVRGDSAAYFCASSPGQQETQYFGPGTRLLVL.